This TCR beta chain was identified during a study of blood T cell repertoires in COVID-19. About the study: The origin of the acute and convalescent COVID-19 samples was the United States, Italy and Spain. PBMCs, B-cell-depleted T cells, or T cells were the source of the cDNA or gDNA that made up the material.

Germline loops: CDR1 SGHVS, CDR2 FQNEAQ. Germline trimming cut 2 bases from V and 8 bases from J; bases unmatched to any gene: 9. This CDR3 contains 16 residues. Data came from immunoSEQ multiplex PCR; TCRdb stores just in-frame clones and leaves some out. The sample has hundreds of thousands of clones, around 86% seen once. This chain joins TRBV7-8 and TRBJ1-6; 7 nucleotides match TRBD1. The specimen sequenced was peripheral blood. This clonotype originated in a woman in her 30s with active or convalescent COVID-19. The CDR3 DNA follows: TGTGCCAGCAGCTTACCGGGACAGCACAGCGATTCACCCCTCCACTTT. This translates into CASSLPGQHSDSPLHF.